The 10 T cell receptor beta chains below come from one sample, sequenced in a study of blood T cells in healthy people across ages. The use of a sample-barcoded 5' primer and a J-beta primer mix characterized a second PCR of about 6 to 12 cycles. A single record per CDR3 protein comes from TCRdb applying MiXCR to the 5' RACE reads. The repertoire consists of about 1.8 million distinct CDR3 sequences, with roughly 50% occurring once and the leading ten covering less than 2.5%. Sequencing input: blood. The receptor set was obtained from a woman aged 40 to 50 in good health.

The rearrangement links TRBV6-5 to TRBJ2-1; 7 positions agree with TRBD2. Germline V gene data show CDR1 as MNHEY and CDR2 as SVGAGI. This CDR3 has 15 residues. After removal of 8 bases from V and 0 bases from J, the junction contained 7 bases not matched to a gene. Here the CDR3 DNA reads TGTGCCAGCTCCGAACGGGAGGCCTCCTACAATGAGCAGTTCTTC. It translates to CASSEREASYNEQFF.

This clonotype was observed a handful of times. The rearrangement joins TRBV5-6 to TRBJ1-4; 9 nucleotides align to TRBD1. With V trimmed by 0 bases and J by 7 bases, 1 base remained unmatched. CDR3 length: 14 amino acids. Per germline, CDR1 SGHDT and CDR2 YYEEEE. CDR3 nucleotides: TGTGCCAGCAGCTTGGGGACAGGGGTTGAAAAACTGTTTTTT. Translating gives CASSLGTGVEKLFF.

The chain joins TRBV7-2 to TRBJ1-2; no reliable D call. Germline CDR1 and CDR2: SGHTA and FQGNSA. The length of the CDR3 is 15 residues. V was shortened by 5 bases and J by 4 bases, with 17 bases between the two germline ends. CDR3 residues: CASSLNNLAFYGYTF. The CDR3 region has the DNA TGTGCCAGCAGCCTAAACAACCTGGCGTTCTATGGCTACACCTTC. Looking up the rest from reference TRBV7-2 and TRBJ1-2 gives the full variable domain: GAGVSQSPSNKVTEKGKDVELRCDPISGHTALYWYRQSLGQGLEFLIYFQGNSAPDKSGLPSDRFSAERTGGSVSTLTIQRTQQEDSAVYLCASSLNNLAFYGYTFGSGTRLTVV.

Turning to this clonotype: One end of the junction fails to match germline, which may point to a read error. This rearrangement joins TRBV7-9 to TRBJ2-7; perhaps D is TRBD1 or TRBD2 (5 bases each). The CDR3 is 13 residues long. Germline V CDR1 and CDR2: SEHNR, FQNEAQ (reference sequence). DNA of the CDR3: TGTGCCACCTTCGGGGCAGCCTCCTACAAGCAGTACTTC. It is translated as CATFGAASYKQYF.

This clonotype was seen a few times. The gene calls are TRBV5-1 and TRBJ2-7; TRBD2 aligns across 9 bases. The CDR3 contains 15 residues. The V gene end was trimmed by 3 bases and the J gene end by 2 bases; junction bases not matched to a gene: 6. Germline V CDR1 and CDR2: SGHRS, YFSETQ. Here the CDR3 reads CASSWASGTAYEQYF. The CDR3 DNA is TGCGCCAGCAGCTGGGCTAGCGGGACCGCCTACGAGCAGTACTTC.

The chain has TRBV5-5 and TRBJ2-3; TRBD1 or TRBD2 may be the D gene (6 bases each). This CDR3 is built from 15 residues. Germline CDR1 SGHKS, CDR2 YYEKEE (reference sequence). Between the trimmed V and J ends, which lost 2 bases and 4 bases, there was a span of 14 bases. The CDR3 coding sequence is TGTGCCAGCAGCTTTTCGGGGGCAAGTGCAGATACGCAGTATTTT. This sequence encodes CASSFSGASADTQYF.

The sample holds many counts of this clonotype. The V gene is TRBV4-2, the J gene TRBJ2-4; D remains unclear. This CDR3 spans 12 amino acids. Germline values: CDR1 LGHNA, CDR2 YNFKEQ. Trimming removed 1 base from V and 7 bases from J, with 5 bases in between. The chain's CDR3 is CASSQAENIQYF. The CDR3 DNA sequence: TGTGCCAGCAGCCAAGCCGAGAACATTCAGTACTTC.

This clonotype was picked up a small number of times. The chain has TRBV6-5 and TRBJ1-2, with D possibly matching TRBD1 (6 bases). The CDR3 length is 14 residues. The germline V gene encodes CDR1 MNHEY and CDR2 SVGAGI. V gave up 2 bases and J gave up 8 bases, with 15 bases separating them. The CDR3 loop is CASSYVYRDGGYTF. DNA for the CDR3: TGTGCCAGCAGTTACGTATACAGGGATGGGGGCTACACCTTC.

The rearrangement links TRBV29-1 to TRBJ1-4; 9 bases are shared with TRBD1. This CDR3 comprises 14 residues. The germline gives CDR1 SQVTM, CDR2 ANQGSEA. With 5 bases clipped from V and 3 bases from J, the junction kept 4 bases outside the gene matches. The CDR3 reads CSVSRTGANEKLFF. CDR3 sequence (DNA): TGCAGCGTTTCCCGGACAGGGGCTAATGAAAAACTGTTTTTT.

J is TRBJ2-1 and V is TRBV4-1; tentative D call: TRBD1 (6 bases). There are 15 residues in the CDR3. Germline V gene sequence: CDR1 MGHRA, CDR2 YSYEKL. The V and J ends lost 1 base and 10 bases respectively, with 17 bases between them. The chain's CDR3 is CASSQAQGLSYEQFF. The CDR3 DNA is TGCGCCAGCAGCCAAGCGCAGGGGCTCTCCTACGAGCAGTTCTTC.